The present TCR beta chain was sequenced within a study of blood T cells in healthy people across ages. PCR was performed a second time for roughly 7 to 11 cycles using a sample-barcoded 5' primer and a J-beta primer mix. Each cDNA molecule was tagged by a template-switch adaptor that had 12 random nucleotides. TCRdb re-called the 5' RACE reads through MiXCR, storing one row per CDR3 protein. This table has under 1 million distinct CDR3 sequences, approximately 48% appearing once. Germline assignment: CDR1 MNHEY and CDR2 SMNVEV (reference sequence). The CDR3 is 14 amino acids. Germline trimming cut 6 bases from V and 5 bases from J; bases unmatched to any gene: 3. Regarding the study as a whole: Versus aged donors, long-lived donors had higher diversity and more naive CD4+ cells.

This clonotype was counted a few times. The antigen is not known. The rearrangement joins TRBV27 to TRBJ2-3; 12 bases agree with TRBD2. This TCR derives from a man aged 55 to 70 in good health. The material sequenced was blood. The CDR3 DNA reads as TGTGCCAGCAGACCGGGACTAGCGGGAGATACGCAGTATTTT. Residues: CASRPGLAGDTQYF.